This TCR beta chain was sequenced for a study of blood T cell repertoires in COVID-19. Study-wide context: The origin of the acute and convalescent COVID-19 samples was the United States, Italy and Spain.

In regard to this clone: Mismatch with germline at one junction end may stem from a read error.

Some clones are missing from TCRdb's copy, which holds only in-frame ones; the method was immunoSEQ multiplex PCR. The sample shows about 84,000 clones, 83% of them seen only once. The CDR3 has 14 amino acids. From germline, CDR1 is SSHAT and CDR2 FNYEAQ (reference sequence). The TCR originated in a woman aged 80 or older with acute or convalescent COVID-19. Input material: peripheral blood. The V and J genes are TRBV7-7 and TRBJ2-1, with 7 bases that match TRBD1. The CDR3 bases are TGTGCTAGCAGCTCCTCATCAGGGGGCAATGAGCAGTTCTTC. This sequence encodes CASSSSSGGNEQFF.